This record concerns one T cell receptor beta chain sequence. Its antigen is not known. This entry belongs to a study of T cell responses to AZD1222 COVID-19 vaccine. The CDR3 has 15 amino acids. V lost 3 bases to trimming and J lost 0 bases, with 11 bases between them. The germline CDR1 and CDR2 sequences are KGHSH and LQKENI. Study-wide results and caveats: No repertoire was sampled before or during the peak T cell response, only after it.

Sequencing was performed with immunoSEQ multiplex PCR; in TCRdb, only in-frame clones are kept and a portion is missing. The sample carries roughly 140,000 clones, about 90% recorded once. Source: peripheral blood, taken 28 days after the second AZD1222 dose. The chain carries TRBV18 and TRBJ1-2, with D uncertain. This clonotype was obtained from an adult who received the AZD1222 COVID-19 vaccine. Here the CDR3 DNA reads TGTGCCAGCTCACCTCTTGGAGAAACTAACTATGGCTACACCTTC. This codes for CASSPLGETNYGYTF.